What follows describes a single T cell receptor (beta chain). Its antigen is still unknown. The record originates from a study of cytomegalovirus exposure and HLA in healthy donors. Across the study: The same platform was used for the 130 or so validation repertoires as for the approximately 730 first-cohort repertoires, as reported in a later analysis. Study-level points and caveats: While the bulk of TCR sequences proved rare, some public TCRs turned up in many donors. Cytomegalovirus-associated TCR beta chains were listed, numbering roughly 150.

The V gene end was trimmed by 2 bases and the J gene end by 1 base; junction bases not matched to a gene: 4. Germline CDR1 is GTSNPN and CDR2 is SVGIG (reference sequence). The CDR3 loop spans 14 amino acids. Libraries were prepared by immunoSEQ multiplex PCR; TCRdb keeps only in-frame clonotypes and omits some of them. This table holds roughly 77,000 clones, 85% to 95% found once. The chain employs TRBV30 and TRBJ2-5, with TRBD1 matching over 7 bases. This clonotype was obtained from a woman younger than 30 in good health and CMV-seronegative. The sample consisted of PBMCs. DNA of the CDR3: TGTGCCTGGAGTAAGGGGGCCACCCAAGAGACCCAGTACTTC. It yields the protein CAWSKGATQETQYF.